This T cell receptor (beta chain) was found in a study of cytomegalovirus exposure and HLA in healthy donors. General study points: Cytomegalovirus status, reportedly, was diagnosed with high specificity and sensitivity by the classifier. Later analysis showed TCR association rates varying by HLA locus, highest for DRB1 and lowest for HLA-C. Later analysis identified a missense DCLRE1C variant that was linked to TCR beta V- and J-gene trimming.

Notes on this clone: Its antigen is undetermined.

60 Vbeta and 13 Jbeta primers were used in PCR. The table came from immunoSEQ multiplex PCR; TCRdb's copy has only in-frame clones and leaves some out. Of 95,000 to 150,000 clones in the sample, roughly four fifths were seen once. The sequencing sample was made of PBMCs. The sequence was obtained from a woman aged 55-70 years in good health and CMV-seropositive.

The CDR3, as DNA: TGTGCCAGCAGCCGACGACAGAGCTCCTACAATGAGCAGTTCTTC. Translation: CASSRRQSSYNEQFF. This chain joins TRBV5-5 and TRBJ2-1; possible D gene TRBD1, 5 bases. Trimming took 4 bases from V and 0 from J, leaving 11 bases between them. Germline CDR1 SGHKS, CDR2 YYEKEE (reference sequence). The CDR3 consists of 15 residues.